The clone carrying this TCR beta chain was recorded at least ten times. The data were obtained in a study of patients and donors after allogeneic stem cell transplantation. CDR1 is KGHDR and CDR2 is SFDVKD in the germline V gene. This CDR3 has 16 amino acids. V dropped 3 bases and J dropped 5 bases, with 17 bases sitting between them. TCRdb ran MiXCR on the RT-PCR reads and lists one entry per CDR3 protein. The table has 70,000 to 95,000 distinct CDR3 sequences, about 5% seen once. V is TRBV24-1 and J is TRBJ2-3, with D tentatively TRBD2 (5 bases). The specimen sequenced was blood, either unsorted or a sorted T cell fraction (not recorded which). The receptor's source is a human donor who was either an allogeneic HSCT recipient or a stem cell or donor lymphocyte infusion donor (not recorded which). It is not recorded whose cells these are; they may come from a transplant donor. The CDR3 loop is CATSDGSRQSGDTQYF. CDR3 DNA: TGTGCCACCAGTGATGGATCCCGGCAGAGCGGAGATACGCAGTATTTT.